This paragraph reports one T cell receptor beta chain. As yet, its antigen is unknown. TCRdb re-called the multiplex PCR reads with MiXCR, one entry per CDR3 protein. The sample has around 100,000 distinct CDR3 sequences, over 20% seen once; the top ten hold more than 0.9%. The CDR3 has 13 amino acids. The germline V and J ends were trimmed by 9 bases and 11 bases, with 20 bases remaining between them. Germline loops: CDR1 LNHDA, CDR2 SQIVND (reference sequence). This sample was included in a study of breast tumors, draining lymph nodes, adjacent tissues. Study-wide results and caveats: Tumor TCR diversity was below lymph nodes but above nontumor tissue. Findings are consistent with lymph node origin and intratumoral expansion of most tumor T cells.

Axillary draining lymph nodes of breast cancer patients supplied the node samples. Sequencing used axillary lymph node tissue. The clonotype comes from a female donor with breast cancer. Some clones in this sample may be carry-over from other donors' samples. The rearrangement links TRBV19 to TRBJ1-5; possible D gene TRBD1, 5 bases. CDR3 DNA sequence: TGTGCCAGCCAGGACACGGTGAACCAGTCCCAGCATTTT. This sequence encodes CASQDTVNQSQHF. Full variable domain (rest looked up from reference TRBV19 and TRBJ1-5): DGGITQSPKYLFRKEGQNVTLSCEQNLNHDAMYWYRQDPGQGLRLIYYSQIVNDFQKGDIAEGYSVSREKKESFPLTVTSAQKNPTAFYLCASQDTVNQSQHFGDGTRLSIL.